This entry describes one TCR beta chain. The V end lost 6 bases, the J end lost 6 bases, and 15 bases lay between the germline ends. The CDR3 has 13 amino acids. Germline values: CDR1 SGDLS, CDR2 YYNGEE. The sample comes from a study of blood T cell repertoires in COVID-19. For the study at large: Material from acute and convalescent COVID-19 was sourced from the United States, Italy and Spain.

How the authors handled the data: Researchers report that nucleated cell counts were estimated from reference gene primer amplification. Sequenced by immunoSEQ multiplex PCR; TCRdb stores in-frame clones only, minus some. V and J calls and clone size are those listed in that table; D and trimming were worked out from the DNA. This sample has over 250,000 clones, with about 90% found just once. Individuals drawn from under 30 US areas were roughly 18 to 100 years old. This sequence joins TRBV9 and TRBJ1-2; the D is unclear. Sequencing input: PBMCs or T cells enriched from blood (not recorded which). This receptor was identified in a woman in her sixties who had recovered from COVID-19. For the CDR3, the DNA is TGTGCCAGCACCGGAGGGAGGGAAGATGGCTACACCTTC. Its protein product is CASTGGREDGYTF.